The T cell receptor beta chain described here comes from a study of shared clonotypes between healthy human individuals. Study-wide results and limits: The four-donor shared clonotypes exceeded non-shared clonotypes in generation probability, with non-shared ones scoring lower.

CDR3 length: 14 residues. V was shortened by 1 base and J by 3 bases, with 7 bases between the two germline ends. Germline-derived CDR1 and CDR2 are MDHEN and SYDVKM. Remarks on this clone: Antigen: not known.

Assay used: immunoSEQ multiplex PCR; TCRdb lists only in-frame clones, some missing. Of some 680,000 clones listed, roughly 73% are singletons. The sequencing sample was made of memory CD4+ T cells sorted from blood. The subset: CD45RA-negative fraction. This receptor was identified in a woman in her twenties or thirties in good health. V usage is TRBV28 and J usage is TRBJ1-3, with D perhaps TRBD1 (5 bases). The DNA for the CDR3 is TGTGCCAGCAGTTTATCGGGGGATGGAAACACCATATATTTT. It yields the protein CASSLSGDGNTIYF.